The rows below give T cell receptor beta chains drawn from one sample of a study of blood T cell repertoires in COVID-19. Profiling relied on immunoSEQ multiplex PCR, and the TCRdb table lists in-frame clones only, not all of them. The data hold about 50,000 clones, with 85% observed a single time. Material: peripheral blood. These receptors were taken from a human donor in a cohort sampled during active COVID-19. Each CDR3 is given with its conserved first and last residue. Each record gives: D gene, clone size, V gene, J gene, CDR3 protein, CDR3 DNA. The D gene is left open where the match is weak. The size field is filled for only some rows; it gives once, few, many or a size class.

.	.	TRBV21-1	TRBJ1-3	CASSSPRYSGNTIYF	TGTGCCAGCAGCAGCCCACGGTACTCTGGAAACACCATATATTTT
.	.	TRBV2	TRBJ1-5	CASSGVGGWRANQPQHF	TGTGCCAGCAGCGGGGTTGGGGGGTGGAGGGCCAATCAGCCCCAGCATTTT
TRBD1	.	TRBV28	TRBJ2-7	CASNRDRLYEQYF	TGTGCCAGCAACAGGGACAGGCTCTACGAGCAGTACTTC
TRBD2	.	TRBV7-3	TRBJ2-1	CASSINGGSNGHEQFF	TGTGCCAGCAGCATAAACGGCGGGAGCAACGGCCATGAGCAGTTCTTC
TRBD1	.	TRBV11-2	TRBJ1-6	CASGRDSNSPLHF	TGTGCCAGCGGCCGGGACAGTAATTCACCCCTCCACTTT
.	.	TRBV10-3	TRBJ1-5	CAIGRSSDNQPQHF	TGTGCCATCGGCCGGAGCTCCGACAATCAGCCCCAGCATTTT
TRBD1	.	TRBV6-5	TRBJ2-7	CASSYQTDRVREQYF	TGTGCCAGCAGTTACCAAACGGACAGGGTGCGCGAGCAGTACTTC
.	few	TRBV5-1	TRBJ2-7	CASSGATGVNEQYF	TGCGCCAGCAGCGGGGCGACGGGGGTAAACGAGCAGTACTTC
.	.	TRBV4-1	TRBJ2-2	CASSQVQRVGELFF	TGCGCCAGCAGCCAAGTACAGCGGGTCGGGGAGCTGTTTTTT
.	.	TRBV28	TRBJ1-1	CASSTPADSMAFF	TGTGCCAGCAGTACACCCGCCGACAGCATGGCTTTCTTT
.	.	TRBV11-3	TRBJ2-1	CASAKESVDEQFF	TGTGCCAGCGCGAAGGAGTCAGTCGATGAGCAGTTCTTC
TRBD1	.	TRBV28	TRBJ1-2	CASSINRGENGYTF	TGTGCCAGCAGTATCAACAGGGGGGAAAACGGCTACACCTTC
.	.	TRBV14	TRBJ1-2	CASSQGGTYGYTF	TGTGCCAGCAGCCAAGGGGGCACCTATGGCTACACCTTC
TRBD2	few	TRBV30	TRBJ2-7	CAWSPDGLAGSYEQYF	TGTGCCTGGAGTCCGGATGGACTAGCGGGATCCTACGAGCAGTACTTC
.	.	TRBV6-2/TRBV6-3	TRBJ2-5	CASSYSVGGTETQYF	TGTGCCAGCAGTTACTCGGTGGGCGGGACCGAGACCCAGTACTTC
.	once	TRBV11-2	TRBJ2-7	CASSLDGARLIHEQYF	TGTGCCAGCAGCTTAGATGGGGCCCGACTCATTCACGAGCAGTACTTC
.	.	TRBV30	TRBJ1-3	CAWSRLSSGNTIYF	TGTGCCTGGAGCCGGTTGAGCTCTGGAAACACCATATATTTT
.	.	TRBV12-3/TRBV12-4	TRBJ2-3	CASSRETRTQYF	TGTGCCAGCAGCCGGGAGACACGTACGCAGTATTTT
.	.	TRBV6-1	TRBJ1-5	CASSEHPMDIYSNQPQHF	TGTGCCAGCAGTGAACACCCGATGGACATTTATAGCAATCAGCCCCAGCATTTT
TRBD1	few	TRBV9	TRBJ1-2	CASNRDSNYGYTF	TGTGCCAGCAACCGGGACAGTAACTATGGCTACACCTTC
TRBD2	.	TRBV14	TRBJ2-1	CASSQGGLAGNNEQFF	TGTGCCAGCAGCCAAGGAGGACTAGCGGGGAACAATGAGCAGTTCTTC
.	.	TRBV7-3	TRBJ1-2	CASSPQAGDTNYGYTF	TGTGCCAGCAGCCCCCAGGCGGGGGACACTAACTATGGCTACACCTTC
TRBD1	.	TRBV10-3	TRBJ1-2	CAISPGTGAGDYGYTF	TGTGCCATCAGTCCCGGGACAGGGGCGGGTGACTATGGCTACACCTTC
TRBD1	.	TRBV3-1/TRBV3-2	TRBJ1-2	CASSWGQGDGYTF	TGTGCCAGCAGCTGGGGACAGGGAGATGGCTACACCTTC
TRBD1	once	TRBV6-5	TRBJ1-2	CASSYVGGGYGYTF	TGTGCCAGCAGTTACGTAGGGGGCGGCTATGGCTACACCTTC
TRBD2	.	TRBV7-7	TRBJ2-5	CASSPGGAGVETQYF	TGTGCCAGCAGCCCCGGGGGTGCGGGAGTAGAGACCCAGTACTTC
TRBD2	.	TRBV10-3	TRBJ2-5	CAISRTSGSRWETQYF	TGTGCCATCAGTCGGACTAGCGGGTCCCGGTGGGAGACCCAGTACTTC
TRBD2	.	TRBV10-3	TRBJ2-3	CAISRTSGSTDTQYF	TGTGCCATCAGCCGGACTAGCGGGAGCACAGATACGCAGTATTTT
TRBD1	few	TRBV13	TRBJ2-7	CASSLTGTGGYEQYF	TGTGCCAGCAGCCTGACCGGGACAGGGGGCTACGAGCAGTACTTC
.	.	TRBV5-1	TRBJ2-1	CASNPEVAAVYEQFF	TGCGCCAGCAACCCGGAGGTCGCCGCTGTCTATGAGCAGTTCTTC
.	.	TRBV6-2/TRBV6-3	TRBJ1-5	CASSYLLRQGDSNQPQHF	TGTGCCAGCAGTTACTTACTTCGACAAGGGGATAGCAATCAGCCCCAGCATTTT
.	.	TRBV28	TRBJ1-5	CASSLGGRGSVQPQHF	TGTGCCAGCAGTTTAGGGGGCAGGGGATCGGTTCAGCCCCAGCATTTT
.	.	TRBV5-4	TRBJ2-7	CASSLFLAPGIEQYF	TGTGCCAGCAGCTTGTTTTTGGCTCCGGGGATTGAGCAGTACTTC
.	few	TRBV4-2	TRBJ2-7	CASSRASDSYEQYF	TGTGCCAGCAGTCGGGCTAGCGACTCCTACGAGCAGTACTTC
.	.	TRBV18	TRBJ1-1	CASSPPFTDTEAFF	TGTGCCAGCTCACCACCGTTCACTGACACTGAAGCTTTCTTT
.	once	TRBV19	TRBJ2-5	CASSEGRETQYF	TGTGCCAGTAGTGAGGGTCGGGAGACCCAGTACTTC
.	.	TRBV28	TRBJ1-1	CASSLLDSRPSTEAFF	TGTGCCAGCAGCTTACTGGACAGCCGCCCTAGCACTGAAGCTTTCTTT
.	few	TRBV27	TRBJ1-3	CASSLGGTSGNTIYF	TGTGCCAGCAGTTTAGGCGGGACCTCTGGAAACACCATATATTTT
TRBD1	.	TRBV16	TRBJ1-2	CASSHLPGQANYGYTF	TGTGCCAGCAGCCATCTTCCTGGACAGGCTAACTATGGCTACACCTTC
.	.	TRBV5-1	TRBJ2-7	CASSLSGGEQYF	TGCGCCAGCAGCTTGTCCGGTGGCGAGCAGTACTTC
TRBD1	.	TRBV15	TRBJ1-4	CATSRVGTGVEKLFF	TGTGCCACCAGCAGAGTAGGGACAGGAGTTGAAAAACTGTTTTTT
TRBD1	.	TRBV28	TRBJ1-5	CASSSGTGDPQPQHF	TGTGCCAGCAGTTCCGGGACAGGGGATCCTCAGCCCCAGCATTTT
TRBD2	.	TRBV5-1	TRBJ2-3	CASSLATSGRSDTQYF	TGCGCCAGCAGCTTGGCCACTAGCGGGAGATCAGATACGCAGTATTTT
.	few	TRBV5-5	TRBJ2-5	CASSELRQETQYF	TGTGCCAGCAGCGAGCTAAGACAAGAGACCCAGTACTTC
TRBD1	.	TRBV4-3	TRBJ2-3	CASSLQGVRGDTQYF	TGCGCCAGCAGCCTTCAGGGGGTCAGGGGAGATACGCAGTATTTT
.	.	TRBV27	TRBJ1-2	CASRLRFYRVTHYGYTF	TGTGCCAGCAGGCTACGATTTTACAGGGTGACTCACTATGGCTACACCTTC
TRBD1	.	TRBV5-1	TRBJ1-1	CASSWDSNTEAFF	TGCGCCAGCAGCTGGGACAGCAACACTGAAGCTTTCTTT
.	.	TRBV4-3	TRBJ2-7	CASSQRRENSYEQYF	TGCGCCAGCAGCCAAAGGCGGGAAAACTCCTACGAGCAGTACTTC